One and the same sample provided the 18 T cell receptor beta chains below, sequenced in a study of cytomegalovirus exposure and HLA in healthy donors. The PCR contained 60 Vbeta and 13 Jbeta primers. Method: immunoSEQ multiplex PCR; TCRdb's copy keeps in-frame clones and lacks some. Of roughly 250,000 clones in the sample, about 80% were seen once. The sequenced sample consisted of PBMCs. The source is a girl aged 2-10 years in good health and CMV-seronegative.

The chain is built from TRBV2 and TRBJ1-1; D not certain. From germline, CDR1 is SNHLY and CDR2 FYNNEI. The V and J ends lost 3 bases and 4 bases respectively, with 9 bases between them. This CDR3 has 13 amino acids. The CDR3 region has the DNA TGTGCCAGCAGTGATGGCAGGCCCACTGAAGCTTTCTTT. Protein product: CASSDGRPTEAFF.

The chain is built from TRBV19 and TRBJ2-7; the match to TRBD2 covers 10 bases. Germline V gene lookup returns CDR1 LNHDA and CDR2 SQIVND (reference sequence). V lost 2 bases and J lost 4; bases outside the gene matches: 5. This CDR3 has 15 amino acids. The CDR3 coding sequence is TGTGCCAGTAGTATACGGACTAGCGGATTGTACGAGCAGTACTTC. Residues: CASSIRTSGLYEQYF.

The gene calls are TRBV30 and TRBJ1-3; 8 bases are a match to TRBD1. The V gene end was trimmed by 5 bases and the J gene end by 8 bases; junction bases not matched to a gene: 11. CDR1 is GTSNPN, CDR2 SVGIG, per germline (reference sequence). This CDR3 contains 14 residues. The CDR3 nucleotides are TGTGCCTGGGCCACGGACAGGGTAGGATACACCATATATTTT. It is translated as CAWATDRVGYTIYF.

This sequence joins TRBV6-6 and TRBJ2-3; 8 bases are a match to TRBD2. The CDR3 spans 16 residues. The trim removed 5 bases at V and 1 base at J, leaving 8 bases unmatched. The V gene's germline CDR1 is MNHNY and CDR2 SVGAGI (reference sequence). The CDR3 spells CASSKRGLEGTDTQYF. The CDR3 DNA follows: TGTGCCAGCAGTAAAAGGGGACTAGAGGGCACAGATACGCAGTATTTT.

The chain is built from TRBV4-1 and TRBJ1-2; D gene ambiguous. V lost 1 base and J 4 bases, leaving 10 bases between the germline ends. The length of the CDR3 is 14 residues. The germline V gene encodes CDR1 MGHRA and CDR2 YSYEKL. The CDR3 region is CASSQGVGIYGYTF. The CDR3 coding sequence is TGCGCCAGCAGCCAAGGGGTGGGCATCTATGGCTACACCTTC.

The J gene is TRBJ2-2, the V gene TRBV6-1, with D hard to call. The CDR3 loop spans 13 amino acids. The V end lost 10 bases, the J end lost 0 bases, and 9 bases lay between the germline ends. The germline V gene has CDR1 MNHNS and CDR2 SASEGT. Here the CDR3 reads CAILAANTGELFF. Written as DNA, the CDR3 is TGTGCCATCTTAGCAGCGAACACCGGGGAGCTGTTTTTT.

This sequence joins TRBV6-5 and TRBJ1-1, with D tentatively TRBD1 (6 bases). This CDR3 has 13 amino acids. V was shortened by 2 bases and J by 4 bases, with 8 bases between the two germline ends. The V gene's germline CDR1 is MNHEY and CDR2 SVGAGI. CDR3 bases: TGTGCCAGCAGTTACCAGACAGGCACTGAAGCTTTCTTT. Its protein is CASSYQTGTEAFF.

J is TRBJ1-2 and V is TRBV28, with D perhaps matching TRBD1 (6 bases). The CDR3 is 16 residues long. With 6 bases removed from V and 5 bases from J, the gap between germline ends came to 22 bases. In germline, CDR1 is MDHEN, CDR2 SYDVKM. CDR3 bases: TGTGCCAGCAGCCGATACACCGGACAGAGGACATATGGCTACACCTTC. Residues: CASSRYTGQRTYGYTF.

DNA for the CDR3: TGTGCCAGCAGTCGTTGGCGGCGGGTTAGCACAGATACGCAGTATTTT. This codes for CASSRWRRVSTDTQYF. The chain links TRBV7-8 to TRBJ2-3; D is perhaps TRBD2 (5 bases). This CDR3 is built from 16 residues. V was pared by 6 bases and J by 0 bases, with 16 bases between. Germline CDR1 and CDR2: SGHVS and FQNEAQ.

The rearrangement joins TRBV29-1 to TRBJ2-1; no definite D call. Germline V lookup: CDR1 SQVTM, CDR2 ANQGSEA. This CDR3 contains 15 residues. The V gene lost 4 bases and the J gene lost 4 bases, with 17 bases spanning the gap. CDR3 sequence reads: CSVGSRRNYYNEQFF. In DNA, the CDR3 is TGCAGCGTTGGATCTCGTCGAAACTATTACAATGAGCAGTTCTTC.

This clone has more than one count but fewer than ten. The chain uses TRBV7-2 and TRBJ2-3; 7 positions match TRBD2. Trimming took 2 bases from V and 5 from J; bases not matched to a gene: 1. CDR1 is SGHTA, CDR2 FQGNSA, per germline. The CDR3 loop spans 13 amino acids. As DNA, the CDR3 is TGTGCCAGCAGCTTATGGGGGGGAGATACGCAGTATTTT. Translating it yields CASSLWGGDTQYF.

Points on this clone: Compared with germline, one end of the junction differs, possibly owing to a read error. This CDR3 is CANSALRDRVTETQYF. The CDR3 nucleotides are TGTGCCAACAGCGCGCTCCGGGACAGGGTGACAGAGACCCAGTACTTC. J is TRBJ2-5 and V is TRBV7-4; 9 bases are a match to TRBD1. This CDR3 comprises 16 residues. CDR1 and CDR2 (germline): SGHVT, SQSDAQ.

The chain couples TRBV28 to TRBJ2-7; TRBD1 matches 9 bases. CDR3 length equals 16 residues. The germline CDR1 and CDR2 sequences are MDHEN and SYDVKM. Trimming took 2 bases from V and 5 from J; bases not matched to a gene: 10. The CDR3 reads CASSLKGTGLFHEQYF. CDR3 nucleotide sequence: TGTGCCAGCAGTTTAAAGGGGACAGGGCTTTTCCACGAGCAGTACTTC.

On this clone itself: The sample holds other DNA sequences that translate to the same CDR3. DNA for the CDR3: TGTGCCAGCTCACCCCCGGGACAGCCCTACGAGCAGTACTTC. It encodes CASSPPGQPYEQYF. The V and J genes are TRBV18 and TRBJ2-7; 7 bases are a match to TRBD1. V trimming: 3 bases; J trimming: 2 bases; junction bases outside the gene matches: 4. The CDR3 has 14 residues. Germline values: CDR1 KGHSH, CDR2 LQKENI.

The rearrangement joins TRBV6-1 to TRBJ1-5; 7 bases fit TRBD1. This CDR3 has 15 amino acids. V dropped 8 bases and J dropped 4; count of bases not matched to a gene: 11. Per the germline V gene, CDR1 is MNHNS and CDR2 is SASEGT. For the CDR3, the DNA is TGTGCCAGCTCTGAACTGACAGGGAAAAATCAGCCCCAGCATTTT. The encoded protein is CASSELTGKNQPQHF.

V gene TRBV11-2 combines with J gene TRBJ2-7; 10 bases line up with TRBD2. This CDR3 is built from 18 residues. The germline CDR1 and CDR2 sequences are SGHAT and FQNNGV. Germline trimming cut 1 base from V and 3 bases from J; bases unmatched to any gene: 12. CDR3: CASSLVVAGGAGLYEQYF. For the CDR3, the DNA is TGTGCCAGCAGCTTAGTGGTAGCGGGAGGTGCCGGTCTCTACGAGCAGTACTTC.

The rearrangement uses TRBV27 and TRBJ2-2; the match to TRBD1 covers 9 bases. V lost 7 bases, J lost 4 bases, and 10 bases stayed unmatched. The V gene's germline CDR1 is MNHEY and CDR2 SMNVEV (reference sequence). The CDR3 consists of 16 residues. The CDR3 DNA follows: TGTGCCAGCACCTGTGGGGACAGGGTAATCACCGGGGAGCTGTTTTTT. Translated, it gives CASTCGDRVITGELFF.

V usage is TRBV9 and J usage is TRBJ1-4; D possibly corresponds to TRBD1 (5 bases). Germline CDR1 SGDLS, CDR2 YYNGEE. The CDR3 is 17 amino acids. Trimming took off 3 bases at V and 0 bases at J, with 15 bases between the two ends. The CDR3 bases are TGTGCCAGCAGCGCACGCGGGGGAGTTGCAACTAATGAAAAACTGTTTTTT. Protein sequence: CASSARGGVATNEKLFF.